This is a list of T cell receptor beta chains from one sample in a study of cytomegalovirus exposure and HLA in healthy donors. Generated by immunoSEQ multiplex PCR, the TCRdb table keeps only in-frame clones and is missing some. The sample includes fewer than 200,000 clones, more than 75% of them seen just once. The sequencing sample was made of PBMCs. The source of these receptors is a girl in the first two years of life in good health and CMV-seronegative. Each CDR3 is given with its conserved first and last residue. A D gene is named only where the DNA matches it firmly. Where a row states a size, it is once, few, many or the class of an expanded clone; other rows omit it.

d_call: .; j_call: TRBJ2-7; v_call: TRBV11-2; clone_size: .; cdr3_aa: CASSLLRIEQYF; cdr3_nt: TGTGCCAGCAGCTTATTGCGTATCGAGCAGTACTTC
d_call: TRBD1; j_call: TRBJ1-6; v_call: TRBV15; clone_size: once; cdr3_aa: CATSIDRGRYNSPLHF; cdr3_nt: TGTGCCACCAGCATTGACAGGGGGAGGTATAATTCACCCCTCCACTTT
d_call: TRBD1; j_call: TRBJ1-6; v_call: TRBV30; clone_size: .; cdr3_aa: CAWSGGQGVSPLHF; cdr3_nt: TGTGCCTGGAGTGGAGGACAGGGAGTATCACCCCTCCACTTT
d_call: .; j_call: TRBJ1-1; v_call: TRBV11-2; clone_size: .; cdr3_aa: CASSRTGGRGEAFF; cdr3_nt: TGTGCCAGCAGCCGCACGGGGGGGCGCGGTGAAGCTTTCTTT
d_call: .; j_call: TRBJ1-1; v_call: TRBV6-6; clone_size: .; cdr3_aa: CASRPGLNTEAFF; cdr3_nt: TGTGCCAGCAGGCCGGGATTGAACACTGAAGCTTTCTTT
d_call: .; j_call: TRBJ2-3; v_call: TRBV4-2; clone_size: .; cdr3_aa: CASSQAKVDHRADTQYF; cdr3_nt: TGTGCCAGCAGCCAAGCCAAAGTAGATCATCGGGCAGATACGCAGTATTTT
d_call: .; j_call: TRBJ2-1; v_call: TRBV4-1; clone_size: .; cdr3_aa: CASSQVSVANNEQFF; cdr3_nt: TGCGCCAGCAGCCAAGTAAGCGTCGCTAACAATGAGCAGTTCTTC
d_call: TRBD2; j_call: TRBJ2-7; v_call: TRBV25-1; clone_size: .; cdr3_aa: CAARAGRYEQYF; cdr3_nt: TGTGCGGCACGAGCGGGGCGATACGAGCAGTACTTC
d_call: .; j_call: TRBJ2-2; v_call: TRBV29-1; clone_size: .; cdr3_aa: CSVAGGSVDGELFF; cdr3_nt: TGCAGCGTTGCAGGGGGGAGCGTTGACGGGGAGCTGTTTTTT
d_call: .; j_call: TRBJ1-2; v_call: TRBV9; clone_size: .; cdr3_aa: CASSVESGSPNYGYTF; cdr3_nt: TGTGCCAGCAGCGTAGAGAGCGGTAGCCCTAACTATGGCTACACCTTC
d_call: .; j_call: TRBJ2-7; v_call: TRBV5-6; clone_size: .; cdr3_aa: CASSLGQRSYYEQYF; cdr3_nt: TGTGCCAGCAGCTTGGGACAGCGCTCCTACTACGAGCAGTACTTC
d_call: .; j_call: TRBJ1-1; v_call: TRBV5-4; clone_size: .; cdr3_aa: CASSLPNAPTEAFF; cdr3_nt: TGTGCCAGCAGCTTGCCTAATGCCCCCACTGAAGCTTTCTTT
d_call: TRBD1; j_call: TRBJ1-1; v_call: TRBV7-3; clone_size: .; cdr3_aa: CASSSGQLNTEAFF; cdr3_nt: TGTGCCAGCAGCTCGGGACAGCTGAACACTGAAGCTTTCTTT
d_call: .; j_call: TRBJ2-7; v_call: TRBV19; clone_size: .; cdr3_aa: CASRRDSYEQYF; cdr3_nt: TGTGCCAGTAGGAGGGATTCCTACGAGCAGTACTTC
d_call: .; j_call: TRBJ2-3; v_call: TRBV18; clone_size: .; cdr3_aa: CASSSSSTDTQYF; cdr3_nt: TGTGCCAGCTCGTCCTCTAGCACAGATACGCAGTATTTT
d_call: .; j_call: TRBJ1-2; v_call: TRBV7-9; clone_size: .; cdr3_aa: CSSSETVIYGYTF; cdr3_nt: TGTTCCAGCAGCGAGACAGTAATCTATGGCTACACCTTC
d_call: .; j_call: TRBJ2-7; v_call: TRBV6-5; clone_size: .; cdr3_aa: CASSYSTGQRSYEQYF; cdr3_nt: TGTGCCAGCAGTTACTCGACTGGTCAACGCTCCTACGAGCAGTACTTC
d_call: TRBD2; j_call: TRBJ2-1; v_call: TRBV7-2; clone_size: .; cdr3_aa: CASSSLAGAPYNEQFF; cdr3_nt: TGTGCCAGCAGCTCCCTAGCGGGAGCCCCCTACAATGAGCAGTTCTTC
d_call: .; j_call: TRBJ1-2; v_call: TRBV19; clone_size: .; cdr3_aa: CASSRSFLSGYGYTF; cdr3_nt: TGTGCCAGTAGCCGGTCTTTCCTCTCAGGCTATGGCTACACCTTC
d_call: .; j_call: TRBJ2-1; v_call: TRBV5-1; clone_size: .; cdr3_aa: CASMTTGGNYNEQFF; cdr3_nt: TGCGCCAGCATGACTACCGGGGGAAATTACAATGAGCAGTTCTTC
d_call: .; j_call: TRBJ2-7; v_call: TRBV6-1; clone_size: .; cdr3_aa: CASNRELRHYEQYF; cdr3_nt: TGTGCCAGCAATAGGGAGTTGCGACACTACGAGCAGTACTTC
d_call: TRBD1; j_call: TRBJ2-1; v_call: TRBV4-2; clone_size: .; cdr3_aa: CASSQAAGQGHNEQFF; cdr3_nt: TGTGCCAGCAGCCAAGCGGCGGGACAGGGGCACAATGAGCAGTTCTTC
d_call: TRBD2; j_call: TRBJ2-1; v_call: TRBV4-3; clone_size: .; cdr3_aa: CASSQATSGRRPSSYNEQFF; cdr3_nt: TGCGCCAGCAGCCAGGCTACTAGCGGGAGGCGCCCGAGCTCCTACAATGAGCAGTTCTTC
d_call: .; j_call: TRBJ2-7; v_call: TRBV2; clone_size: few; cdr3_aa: CASRSLYSYEQYF; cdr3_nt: TGTGCCAGCAGATCGTTGTACTCCTACGAGCAGTACTTC
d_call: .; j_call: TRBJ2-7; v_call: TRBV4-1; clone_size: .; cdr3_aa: CASSQERTSSYEQYF; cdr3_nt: TGCGCCAGCAGCCAAGAGCGAACGAGCTCCTACGAGCAGTACTTC
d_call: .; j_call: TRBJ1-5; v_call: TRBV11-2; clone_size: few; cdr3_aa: CASSLVGGGQPQHF; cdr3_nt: TGTGCCAGCAGCCTGGTGGGGGGAGGGCAGCCCCAGCATTTT
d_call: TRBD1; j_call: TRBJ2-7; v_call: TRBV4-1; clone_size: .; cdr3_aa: CASSQDQWQGVTYEQYF; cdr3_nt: TGCGCCAGCAGCCAAGATCAATGGCAGGGGGTGACCTACGAGCAGTACTTC
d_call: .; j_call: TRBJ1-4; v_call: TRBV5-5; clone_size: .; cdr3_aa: CASSLGFGEINEKLFF; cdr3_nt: TGTGCCAGCAGCTTGGGTTTCGGGGAAATTAATGAAAAACTGTTTTTT
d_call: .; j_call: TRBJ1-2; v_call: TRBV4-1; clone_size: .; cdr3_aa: CASSQRTLMGSYGYTF; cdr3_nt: TGCGCCAGCAGCCAAAGGACCTTGATGGGGAGCTATGGCTACACCTTC
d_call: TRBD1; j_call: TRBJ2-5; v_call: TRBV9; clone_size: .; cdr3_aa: CASSVGKGQGTRETQYF; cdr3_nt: TGTGCCAGCAGCGTAGGGAAGGGACAGGGCACAAGAGAGACCCAGTACTTC
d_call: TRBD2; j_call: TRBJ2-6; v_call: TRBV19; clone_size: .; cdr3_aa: CASRTSGRTSGANVLTF; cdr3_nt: TGTGCCAGCAGAACTAGCGGGAGAACGTCTGGGGCCAACGTCCTGACTTTC
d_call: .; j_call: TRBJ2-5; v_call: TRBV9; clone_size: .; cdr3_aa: CASSVSPRETQYF; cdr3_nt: TGTGCCAGCAGCGTCAGTCCTAGGGAGACCCAGTACTTC
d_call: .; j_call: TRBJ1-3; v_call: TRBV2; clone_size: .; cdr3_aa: CASSDYSFPGNTIYF; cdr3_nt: TGTGCCAGCAGTGATTACAGTTTCCCTGGAAACACCATATATTTT
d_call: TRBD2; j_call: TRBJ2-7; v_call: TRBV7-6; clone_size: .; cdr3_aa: CASSLLAVNSYEQYF; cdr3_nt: TGTGCCAGCAGCTTACTAGCGGTGAATTCCTACGAGCAGTACTTC
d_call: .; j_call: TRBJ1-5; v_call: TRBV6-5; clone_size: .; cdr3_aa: CASSGGWGGQPQHF; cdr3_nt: TGTGCCAGCAGTGGGGGGTGGGGGGGTCAGCCCCAGCATTTT
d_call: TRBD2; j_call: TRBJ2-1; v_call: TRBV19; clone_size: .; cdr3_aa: CASLPLAGELQFF; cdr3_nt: TGTGCCAGTCTCCCCTTAGCGGGTGAACTGCAGTTCTTC
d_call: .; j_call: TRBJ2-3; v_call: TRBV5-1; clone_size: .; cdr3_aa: CASSMSGSTDTQYF; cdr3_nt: TGCGCCAGCAGCATGAGCGGGAGCACAGATACGCAGTATTTT
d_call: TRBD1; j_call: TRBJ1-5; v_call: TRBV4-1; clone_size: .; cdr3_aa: CASSQPGQGFRSNQPQHF; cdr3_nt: TGCGCCAGCAGCCAGCCGGGACAGGGTTTTCGGAGCAATCAGCCCCAGCATTTT
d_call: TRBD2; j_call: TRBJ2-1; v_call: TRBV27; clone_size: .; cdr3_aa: CASSLGAGGLSEQFF; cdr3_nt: TGTGCCAGCTCGCTAGGCGCGGGGGGGCTGTCGGAGCAGTTCTTC
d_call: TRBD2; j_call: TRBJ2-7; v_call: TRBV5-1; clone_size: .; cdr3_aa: CASSLNLAGGPSYEQYF; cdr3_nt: TGCGCCAGCAGCTTGAACTTAGCGGGGGGACCCTCCTACGAGCAGTACTTC
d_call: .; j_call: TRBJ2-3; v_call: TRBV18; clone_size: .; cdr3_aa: CASTPPGSDTQYF; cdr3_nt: TGTGCCAGCACACCCCCGGGGTCGGATACGCAGTATTTT
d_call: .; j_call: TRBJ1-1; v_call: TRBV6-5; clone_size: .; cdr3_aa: CASSEEQLEAFF; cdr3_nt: TGTGCCAGCAGTGAAGAACAGCTTGAAGCTTTCTTT
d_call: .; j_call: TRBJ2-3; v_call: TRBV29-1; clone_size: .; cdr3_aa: CSVETLPDTQYF; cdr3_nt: TGCAGCGTGGAGACTCTCCCGGATACGCAGTATTTT
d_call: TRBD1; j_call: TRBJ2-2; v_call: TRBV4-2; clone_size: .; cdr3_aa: CASSQVGQGANTGELFF; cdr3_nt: TGTGCCAGCAGCCAAGTGGGACAGGGGGCTAACACCGGGGAGCTGTTTTTT
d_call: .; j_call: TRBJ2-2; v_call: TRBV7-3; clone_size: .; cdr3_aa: CASSLGGAGTGELFF; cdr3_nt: TGTGCCAGCAGCTTAGGGGGGGCGGGCACCGGGGAGCTGTTTTTT
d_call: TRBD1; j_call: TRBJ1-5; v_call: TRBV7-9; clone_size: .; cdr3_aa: CSSSTIGDRVNQPQHF; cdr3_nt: TGTTCCAGCAGCACAATAGGGGACAGGGTCAATCAGCCCCAGCATTTT
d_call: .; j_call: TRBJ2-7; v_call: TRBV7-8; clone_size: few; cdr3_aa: CASSRERAYEQYF; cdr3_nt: TGTGCCAGCAGCCGGGAGCGAGCTTACGAGCAGTACTTC
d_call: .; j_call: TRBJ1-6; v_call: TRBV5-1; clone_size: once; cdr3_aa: CASSREVSSYNSPLHF; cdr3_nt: TGCGCCAGCAGCCGGGAGGTCAGCTCCTATAATTCACCCCTCCACTTT
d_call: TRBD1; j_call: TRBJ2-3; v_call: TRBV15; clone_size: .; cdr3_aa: CATSRGPNTGGAPDTQYF; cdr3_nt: TGTGCCACCAGCAGAGGGCCAAACACAGGGGGCGCGCCAGATACGCAGTATTTT
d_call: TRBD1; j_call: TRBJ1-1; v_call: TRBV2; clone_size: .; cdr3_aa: CASEGDRGTEAFF; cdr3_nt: TGTGCCAGCGAGGGGGACAGGGGAACTGAAGCTTTCTTT
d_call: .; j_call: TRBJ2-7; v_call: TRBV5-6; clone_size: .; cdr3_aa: CASSLVLGVYEQYF; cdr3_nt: TGTGCCAGCAGCTTGGTTCTAGGAGTCTACGAGCAGTACTTC
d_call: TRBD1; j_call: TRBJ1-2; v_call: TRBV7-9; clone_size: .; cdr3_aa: CASSSGTGGFYGYTF; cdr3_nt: TGTGCCAGCAGCTCTGGGACAGGGGGGTTCTATGGCTACACCTTC
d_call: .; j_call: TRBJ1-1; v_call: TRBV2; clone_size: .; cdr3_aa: CASRRFPLNTEAFF; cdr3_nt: TGTGCCAGCAGGAGATTTCCTTTGAACACTGAAGCTTTCTTT
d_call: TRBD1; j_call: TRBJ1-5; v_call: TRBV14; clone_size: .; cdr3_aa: CASSQGTGENQPQHF; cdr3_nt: TGTGCCAGCAGCCAAGGGACAGGGGAAAATCAGCCCCAGCATTTT
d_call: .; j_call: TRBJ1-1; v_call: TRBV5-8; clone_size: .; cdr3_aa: CASSLGGNTEAFF; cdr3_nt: TGTGCCAGCAGCTTAGGGGGGAACACTGAAGCTTTCTTT